These 19 T cell receptor beta chains came from one sample sequenced in a study of cytomegalovirus exposure and HLA in healthy donors. PCR amplification relied on 60 Vbeta primers (plus 13 Jbeta primers). Measured with immunoSEQ multiplex PCR; TCRdb has only the in-frame clones, and not every one. This sample carries about 130,000 clones, 60% to 80% of them seen once, and the ten largest clones take over 2.5%. The sample consisted of PBMCs. Source of these receptors: a woman aged 45 to 65 in good health and CMV-seronegative.

This clone was seen a handful of times. J is TRBJ2-7 and V is TRBV19, with D perhaps matching TRBD2 (6 bases). Germline V gives CDR1 LNHDA, CDR2 SQIVND (reference sequence). The CDR3 consists of 13 residues. V lost 6 bases, J lost 1 base, and 10 bases lay in between. CDR3: CASREGTSYEQYF. DNA of the CDR3: TGTGCCAGTAGGGAGGGGACGTCCTACGAGCAGTACTTC.

Details on this clone: One end of the junction does not line up with germline, which may come from a read error. This chain's CDR3 is CAWSDGMAGAPYF. The CDR3 coding sequence is TGTGCCTGGAGTGACGGGATGGCAGGGGCCCCCTACTTT. The chain carries TRBV30 and TRBJ1-1; TRBD1 is a possible D gene (6 bases). This CDR3 has 13 residues. The germline V gene has CDR1 GTSNPN and CDR2 SVGIG (reference sequence). The entire variable domain, with the rest obtained from reference TRBV30 and TRBJ1-1, is as follows: SQTIHQWPATLVQPVGSPLSLECTVEGTSNPNLYWYRQAAGRGLQLLFYSVGIGQISSEVPQNLSASRPQDRQFILSSKKLLLSDSGFYLCAWSDGMAGAPYFGQGTRLTVV.

V and J are TRBV29-1 and TRBJ2-2, with 8 bases that match TRBD1. The CDR3 runs to 14 residues. The junction had 4 bases not matched to a gene; V was cut back by 7 bases and J by 0 bases. The germline V gene has CDR1 SQVTM and CDR2 ANQGSEA. In DNA form, the CDR3 reads TGCAGCGCCCAACAGGGGGCGAACACCGGGGAGCTGTTTTTT. Encoded protein: CSAQQGANTGELFF.

CDR3 residues: CASSPIAVLDEQYF. The CDR3 coding sequence is TGCGCCAGCAGCCCAATAGCGGTCCTAGACGAGCAGTACTTC. V and J are TRBV4-1 and TRBJ2-7, with D possibly being TRBD2 (6 bases). CDR3 length: 14 amino acids. Trimming left V 4 bases short and J 5 bases short, with 15 bases between. Germline V gene data show CDR1 as MGHRA and CDR2 as YSYEKL.

In this sample, this clone turned up a few times. The CDR3 protein is CASSPPDRQGHTQYF. In DNA, the CDR3 is TGTGCCAGCAGCCCTCCCGACCGACAGGGCCATACGCAGTATTTT. V usage is TRBV28 and J usage is TRBJ2-3; 7 nucleotides match TRBD1. This CDR3 has 15 amino acids. Germline CDR1 MDHEN, CDR2 SYDVKM. Losses at the gene ends were 6 bases for V and 7 bases for J; bases not matched to a gene: 13.

The rearrangement joins TRBV27 to TRBJ2-7; D perhaps matches TRBD1 (7 bases). CDR3 length: 14 residues. Deletions cut 5 bases from V and 5 bases from J, with 16 bases between. The germline V gene has CDR1 MNHEY and CDR2 SMNVEV (reference sequence). The CDR3 nucleotides read TGTGCCAGCAGTACAACAGGGGACTTTGACGAGCAGTACTTC. This translates into CASSTTGDFDEQYF.

As to this clone: The sample carries other DNA sequences with the same CDR3. V usage is TRBV5-4 and J usage is TRBJ2-1; D is perhaps TRBD1 (6 bases). The CDR3 runs 14 residues. With 4 bases removed from V and 9 bases from J, the gap between germline ends came to 17 bases. CDR1 is SGHNT and CDR2 is YYREEE in the germline V gene (reference sequence). This CDR3 is CASSASWTAPEQFF. In nucleotides, the CDR3 is TGTGCCAGCAGCGCCTCTTGGACAGCTCCTGAGCAGTTCTTC.

The chain uses TRBV18 and TRBJ2-7, with D uncertain. This CDR3 contains 18 residues. Germline V CDR1 and CDR2: KGHSH, LQKENI. Trimming cost V 1 base and J 4 bases, with 23 bases left between them. The CDR3 DNA reads as TGTGCCAGCTCACCACTTCCCCTGGGCACCCCCCCTCTTTACGAGCAGTACTTC. Protein: CASSPLPLGTPPLYEQYF.

This clone was seen only once. The chain joins TRBV30 to TRBJ2-7, with 7 nucleotides matching TRBD2. Germline CDR1 GTSNPN, CDR2 SVGIG (reference sequence). The CDR3 is made up of 14 amino acids. V was clipped by 4 bases and J by 2 bases; unmatched bases: 8. CDR3 sequence reads: CAWTSGMPPYEQYF. For the CDR3, the DNA is TGTGCCTGGACAAGCGGGATGCCTCCCTACGAGCAGTACTTC.

The V gene is TRBV18, the J gene TRBJ2-7; the match to TRBD1 covers 10 bases. The CDR3 is 15 amino acids. The germline gives CDR1 KGHSH, CDR2 LQKENI. J gave up 0 bases and V 2 bases, and 1 base lay outside the gene matches. The CDR3 loop is CASSPDRGHSYEQYF. The CDR3 nucleotides are TGTGCCAGCTCACCAGACAGGGGGCACTCCTACGAGCAGTACTTC.

V usage is TRBV28 and J usage is TRBJ1-4; D gene unclear. The CDR3 has 14 amino acids. The germline V and J ends were trimmed by 6 bases and 2 bases, with 10 bases remaining between them. Germline values: CDR1 MDHEN, CDR2 SYDVKM. CDR3 region: CASSLTGTNEKLFF. For the CDR3, the DNA is TGTGCCAGCAGCCTAACCGGTACTAATGAAAAACTGTTTTTT.

The genes are TRBV6-5 and TRBJ2-3, with a weak D call TRBD2 (6 bases). The V end was cut by 8 bases, the J end by 0 bases, with 15 bases between. CDR1 and CDR2 (germline): MNHEY, SVGAGI. CDR3 length: 15 residues. CDR3 nucleotide sequence: TGTGCCAGCTGTGCGGGACCTCCTAGCACAGATACGCAGTATTTT. This sequence encodes CASCAGPPSTDTQYF.

The chain combines TRBV13 with TRBJ1-1; D is perhaps TRBD1 (6 bases). The CDR3 has 14 residues. V lost 5 bases to trimming and J lost 7 bases, with 17 bases between them. Germline lookup yields CDR1 PRHDT and CDR2 FYEKMQ (reference sequence). The CDR3 loop is CASSPTGYVGEAFF. The CDR3 DNA is TGTGCCAGCAGCCCCACAGGGTATGTGGGTGAAGCTTTCTTT.

This sequence joins TRBV14 and TRBJ1-4; D may be TRBD1 (5 bases). From germline, CDR1 is SGHDN and CDR2 FVKESK. The CDR3 contains 13 residues. The germline V and J ends were trimmed by 3 bases and 12 bases, with 14 bases remaining between them. CDR3 protein: CASSHLSAGELFF. CDR3 in DNA: TGTGCCAGCAGCCATCTTTCCGCGGGGGAACTGTTTTTT.

This clone was recorded many times. This chain links TRBV11-2 with TRBJ2-7, with TRBD1 matching 12 bases. Germline loops: CDR1 SGHAT, CDR2 FQNNGV. The CDR3 covers 15 residues. With V trimmed by 4 bases and J by 7 bases, 8 bases remained unmatched. The CDR3 coding sequence is TGTGCCAGCAGCTCACGGGACAGGGGGCGATGGGAGCAGTACTTC. This gives the protein CASSSRDRGRWEQYF.

The chain is built from TRBV7-2 and TRBJ2-2, with 7 bases matching TRBD1. J was trimmed by 0 bases and V by 6 bases; bases with no gene match: 10. CDR3 length: 17 amino acids. The germline V gene encodes CDR1 SGHTA and CDR2 FQGNSA. As DNA, the CDR3 is TGTGCCAGCAGACAAAACCTGGGGACAGCGAACACCGGGGAGCTGTTTTTT. Its protein product is CASRQNLGTANTGELFF. Variable domain in full (rest from reference TRBV7-2 and TRBJ2-2): GAGVSQSPSNKVTEKGKDVELRCDPISGHTALYWYRQSLGQGLEFLIYFQGNSAPDKSGLPSDRFSAERTGGSVSTLTIQRTQQEDSAVYLCASRQNLGTANTGELFFGEGSRLTVL.

V usage is TRBV19 and J usage is TRBJ1-2; D uncertain. Trimming stripped 3 bases from V and 5 bases from J, with 16 bases between. CDR1 and CDR2 from the germline V gene are LNHDA and SQIVND (reference sequence). The CDR3 loop spans 15 amino acids. Here the CDR3 DNA reads TGTGCCAGTAGTATTGCCAGCCAGTCCAGGTATGGCTACACCTTC. Amino acids: CASSIASQSRYGYTF.

This chain uses TRBV19 with TRBJ1-5, with a possible D match to TRBD1 (5 bases). The CDR3 has 13 residues. CDR1 is LNHDA, CDR2 SQIVND, per germline (reference sequence). Trimming stripped 5 bases from V and 6 bases from J, with 11 bases between. The CDR3 protein is CASSDQGTQPQHF. As DNA, the CDR3 is TGTGCCAGTAGTGACCAGGGTACTCAGCCCCAGCATTTT.

This clone was observed a few times. The J gene is TRBJ2-3, the V gene TRBV7-2; 7 bases fit TRBD2. J gave up 3 bases and V 5 bases, and 11 bases lay outside the gene matches. The germline V gene encodes CDR1 SGHTA and CDR2 FQGNSA. The CDR3 has 16 amino acids. CDR3 DNA: TGTGCCAGCAGCCCCCGAAGCGGGATAGGGACAGATACGCAGTATTTT. It yields the protein CASSPRSGIGTDTQYF. The full variable domain, in which reference TRBV7-2 and TRBJ2-3 provide the parts outside the CDR3, is GAGVSQSPSNKVTEKGKDVELRCDPISGHTALYWYRQSLGQGLEFLIYFQGNSAPDKSGLPSDRFSAERTGGSVSTLTIQRTQQEDSAVYLCASSPRSGIGTDTQYFGPGTRLTVL.